This TCR beta chain was identified during a study of CXCR3-negative and CXCR3-positive naive CD8 T cells. Study-level findings and limits: CXCR3-positive naive cells carried more hydrophobic TRB CDR3s than CXCR3-negative naive cells did.

With UMI labels, 5' RACE was used to prepare the TRB cDNA libraries. TCRdb re-called the 5' RACE reads and shows each CDR3 protein once, DNA omitted. In all, the sample yields 150,000 to 160,000 distinct CDR3 sequences. Naive CD8+ T cells showed CD45RO-CCR7+CD27+CD95-. Germline-derived CDR1 and CDR2 are MDHEN and SYDVKM. The CDR3 totals 18 residues. Concerning this clonotype: Its specificity is not known.

Material for sequencing was naive CXCR3+ CD8+ T cells from blood. The sample's subset: CD45RO-CCR7+CD27+CD95- naive CD8+ T cells expressing CXCR3 (TNR3+). The sequence derives from a human donor in good health. Some clones in this sample may be carry-over from other donors' samples. The chain combines TRBV28 with TRBJ2-1; no DNA is available, so the TRBD2 call from TCRdb remains unchecked. CDR3 loop: CASSLSLAGALSYNEQFF. The full variable domain, its missing parts supplied by reference TRBV28 and TRBJ2-1, is DVKVTQSSRYLVKRTGEKVFLECVQDMDHENMFWYRQDPGLGLRLIYFSYDVKMKEKGDIPEGYSVSREKKERFSLILESASTNQTSMYLCASSLSLAGALSYNEQFFGPGTRLTVL.